These 17 T cell receptor beta chains were all obtained from the same sample, sequenced in a study of shared clonotypes between healthy human individuals. Generated by immunoSEQ multiplex PCR, the TCRdb table keeps only in-frame clones and is missing some. The data show about 2.2 million clones, more than 85% seen once. CD45RO negativity and positive selection for CCR7 defined naive CD8 cells, a population that excluded terminally differentiated effector memory CD45RA+ cells. The specimen was naive CD8+ T cells from PBMCs. These receptors were collected from a young man in good health. Some clones in this sample may be carry-over from other donors' samples.

The gene calls are TRBV4-1 and TRBJ2-1, with D uncertain. The V and J ends lost 4 bases and 0 bases respectively, with 10 bases between them. CDR1 MGHRA and CDR2 YSYEKL come from the germline V gene. CDR3 size: 15 residues. For the CDR3, the DNA is TGCGCCAGCAGCCCAACACGAGGCTCCTACAATGAGCAGTTCTTC. This codes for CASSPTRGSYNEQFF.

This clone was seen a single time. This chain connects TRBV2 to TRBJ1-2; no clear D. The V end was cut by 2 bases, the J end by 4 bases, with 11 bases between. Germline loops: CDR1 SNHLY, CDR2 FYNNEI. The CDR3 has 14 residues. The CDR3: CASSESASAYGYTF. In nucleotides, the CDR3 is TGTGCCAGCAGTGAATCGGCAAGCGCCTATGGCTACACCTTC.

The chain links TRBV2 to TRBJ2-1, with unresolved D. The germline V gene has CDR1 SNHLY and CDR2 FYNNEI. Trimming removed 10 bases from V and 4 bases from J, with 14 bases in between. CDR3 length equals 13 residues. In DNA, the CDR3 is TGTGCCATTCGGAAACAGAATTACAATGAGCAGTTCTTC. This gives the protein CAIRKQNYNEQFF. Filled out from reference TRBV2 and TRBJ2-1, the complete variable domain reads EPEVTQTPSHQVTQMGQEVILRCVPISNHLYFYWYRQILGQKVEFLVSFYNNEISEKSEIFDDQFSVERPDGSNFTLKIRSTKLEDSAMYFCAIRKQNYNEQFFGPGTRLTVL.

In regard to this clone: The sample has other DNA sequences that encode this CDR3 too. V and J are TRBV4-1 and TRBJ1-2; D is undetermined. The germline gives CDR1 MGHRA, CDR2 YSYEKL. Trimming took off 1 base at V and 2 bases at J, with 5 bases between the two ends. This CDR3 contains 13 residues. CDR3 DNA: TGCGCCAGCAGCCAAGTCTCGAACTATGGCTACACCTTC. Translation: CASSQVSNYGYTF.

The V call is TRBV5-6, the J call TRBJ2-1; no reliable D call. Germline V gives CDR1 SGHDT, CDR2 YYEEEE. V lost 0 bases and J lost 10, with 14 bases in between. CDR3 length: 14 amino acids. The CDR3 here is CASSLVNAVGEQFF. CDR3 sequence (DNA): TGTGCCAGCAGCTTGGTTAACGCAGTGGGCGAGCAGTTCTTC.

This chain joins TRBV11-1 and TRBJ2-3; perhaps TRBD1 as D (6 bases). The CDR3 has 15 residues. V lost 1 base and J 4 bases, leaving 12 bases between the germline ends. Germline V lookup: CDR1 SGHAT, CDR2 FQDESV (reference sequence). Written as DNA, the CDR3 is TGTGCCAGCAGCTTAGACAGGGCGGTTCCAGATACGCAGTATTTT. As protein: CASSLDRAVPDTQYF.

The gene calls are TRBV28 and TRBJ2-1; either TRBD1 or TRBD2 may fit D (5 bases each). The CDR3 has 12 amino acids. Germline CDR1 and CDR2: MDHEN and SYDVKM. Trimming removed 6 bases from V and 15 bases from J, with 18 bases in between. The CDR3 DNA follows: TGTGCCAGCAGGAACCGGGACCCCGAGGCGTTCTTC. Protein product: CASRNRDPEAFF.

This clone turned up a few times. The chain joins TRBV19 to TRBJ1-2; D is unclear. Germline loops: CDR1 LNHDA, CDR2 SQIVND (reference sequence). This CDR3 contains 14 residues. The ends were cut back, 3 bases at V and 4 bases at J, with 12 bases in the middle. CDR3 amino acids: CASSIGQEPYGYTF. The CDR3 DNA is TGTGCCAGTAGTATTGGCCAGGAACCCTATGGCTACACCTTC.

The chain couples TRBV7-3 to TRBJ2-7; maybe TRBD2 (6 bases). CDR3 length equals 14 residues. From germline, CDR1 is SGHTA and CDR2 FQGTGA. Trimming took 5 bases from V and 4 from J, leaving 15 bases between them. In DNA, the CDR3 is TGTGCCAGCAGCGGACGGGACTGGCTATACGAGCAGTACTTC. This translates into CASSGRDWLYEQYF.

This chain uses TRBV19 with TRBJ2-6, with D possibly TRBD2 on 5 matching bases. V lost 2 bases and J lost 2, with 16 bases in between. CDR3 length: 18 amino acids. Looked up from germline, CDR1 is LNHDA and CDR2 is SQIVND (reference sequence). The CDR3 is CASSIRLAWRAGANVLTF. CDR3 sequence (DNA): TGTGCCAGTAGTATACGCCTCGCATGGCGGGCTGGGGCCAACGTCCTGACTTTC.

Comments on this clone: The same CDR3 can be traced to other DNA sequences in this sample. The genes are TRBV13 and TRBJ2-7; D is possibly TRBD2 (5 bases). This CDR3 region has 15 residues. V lost 2 bases to trimming and J lost 1 base, with 12 bases between them. CDR1 and CDR2 (germline): PRHDT, FYEKMQ (reference sequence). DNA of the CDR3: TGTGCCAGCAGCTTACGGCTAGCCATTTCCTACGAGCAGTACTTC. This encodes CASSLRLAISYEQYF.

The V gene is TRBV4-1, the J gene TRBJ1-2; D call uncertain. Trimming removed 0 bases at V and 6 bases at J, with 11 bases between. The CDR3 spans 14 residues. Per the germline V gene, CDR1 is MGHRA and CDR2 is YSYEKL. The CDR3 region is CASSQDQRVNGYTF. CDR3 DNA: TGCGCCAGCAGCCAAGATCAAAGGGTAAATGGCTACACCTTC.

The rearrangement joins TRBV4-3 to TRBJ1-1, with 10 positions matching TRBD1. CDR1 and CDR2 from the germline V gene are LGHNA and YSLEER. Trimming took 0 bases from V and 1 from J; bases not matched to a gene: 5. There are 17 residues in the CDR3. CDR3 residues: CASSQETGGAWNTEAFF. CDR3 DNA: TGCGCCAGCAGCCAAGAGACAGGGGGCGCCTGGAACACTGAAGCTTTCTTT.

The chain combines TRBV7-2 with TRBJ2-7, with TRBD1 matching 8 bases. V shed 4 bases, J shed 5 bases, and the junction held 4 bases outside the gene matches. The germline V gene encodes CDR1 SGHTA and CDR2 FQGNSA. The CDR3 loop spans 13 amino acids. The CDR3 region has the DNA TGTGCCAGCAGCTCCACAGGGGGTAACGAGCAGTACTTC. Its translation: CASSSTGGNEQYF. Full variable domain (missing parts from reference TRBV7-2 and TRBJ2-7): GAGVSQSPSNKVTEKGKDVELRCDPISGHTALYWYRQSLGQGLEFLIYFQGNSAPDKSGLPSDRFSAERTGGSVSTLTIQRTQQEDSAVYLCASSSTGGNEQYFGPGTRLTVT.

The V and J genes are TRBV7-3 and TRBJ2-3; D not resolved. V dropped 1 base and J dropped 4 bases, with 6 bases sitting between them. Germline CDR1 SGHTA, CDR2 FQGTGA. This CDR3 spans 13 amino acids. The CDR3 protein is CASSLISADTQYF. For the CDR3, the DNA is TGTGCCAGCAGCTTAATATCGGCAGATACGCAGTATTTT.

V and J are TRBV27 and TRBJ2-1; 11 nucleotides line up with TRBD2. Trimming took 6 bases from V and 4 from J; bases not matched to a gene: 5. The CDR3 sequence is 15 residues long. Germline values: CDR1 MNHEY, CDR2 SMNVEV (reference sequence). The CDR3 loop is CASRTRTSGYNEQFF. The CDR3 DNA reads TGTGCCAGCAGAACCAGGACTAGCGGGTACAATGAGCAGTTCTTC.

On this clone: This same CDR3 is encoded by further DNA sequences in the sample. V gene TRBV9 combines with J gene TRBJ2-3; a weak D match, TRBD2 (6 bases). With 0 bases removed from V and 1 base from J, the gap between germline ends came to 9 bases. Germline CDR1 SGDLS, CDR2 YYNGEE. This CDR3 region has 15 residues. CDR3 amino acids: CASSVVGGGTDTQYF. The CDR3 region has the DNA TGTGCCAGCAGCGTAGTCGGCGGGGGCACAGATACGCAGTATTTT.